The 28 T cell receptor beta chains given below trace back to one sample, sequenced in a study of early T cells in non-severe SARS-CoV-2 infection. TCRdb reprocessed the 5' RACE reads with MiXCR, giving one entry per CDR3 protein. The profile shows around 80,000 distinct CDR3 sequences, over 10% of them singletons. The specimen was whole blood. All receptors derive from an adult who was a healthcare worker with PCR-confirmed SARS-CoV-2 infection or an uninfected control (not recorded which).

This clonotype was observed at least ten times. J is TRBJ1-1 and V is TRBV7-9; 9 bases are a match to TRBD1. The trim removed 1 base at V and 1 base at J, leaving 4 bases unmatched. The CDR3 runs 16 residues. Per the germline V gene, CDR1 is SEHNR and CDR2 is FQNEAQ (reference sequence). The CDR3 region is CASSLGVGQGNTEAFF. The CDR3 nucleotides read TGTGCCAGCAGCTTAGGAGTGGGACAGGGGAACACTGAAGCTTTCTTT.

Only a few counts were recorded for this clonotype. The V call is TRBV12-3 or TRBV12-4, the J call TRBJ1-5; TRBD1 agrees at 8 bases. The CDR3 loop spans 14 amino acids. V shed 6 bases and J 4 bases; nucleotides not matched to a gene: 5. In DNA, the CDR3 is TGTGCCAGCAGGCAACAGGGGGAAAATCAGCCCCAGCATTTT. Its protein product is CASRQQGENQPQHF.

This clonotype was seen at least ten times. The chain employs TRBV6-1 and TRBJ2-1, with no clear D. V dropped 7 bases and J dropped 10 bases, with 17 bases sitting between them. Germline CDR1 MNHNS, CDR2 SASEGT. The CDR3 has 13 amino acids. The CDR3 sequence: CASTEVPGPEQFF. The CDR3 DNA reads TGTGCCAGCACCGAGGTCCCCGGGCCAGAGCAGTTCTTC.

This clonotype showed up many times. The rearrangement uses TRBV28 and TRBJ2-3; either TRBD1 or TRBD2 may supply D (6 bases each). The germline CDR1 and CDR2 sequences are MDHEN and SYDVKM. Between the trimmed V and J ends, which lost 2 bases and 1 base, there was a span of 16 bases. CDR3 length: 17 residues. The CDR3 coding sequence is TGTGCCAGCAGTTTAAGTCGGGGGCTAGGGGGCACAGATACGCAGTATTTT. This translates into CASSLSRGLGGTDTQYF.

This clonotype was picked up a small number of times. The rearrangement uses TRBV15 and TRBJ2-2; D is ambiguous. CDR1 is LNHNV, CDR2 YYDKDF, per germline (reference sequence). Trimming shortened V by 0 bases and J by 6 bases, and 5 bases separated the two germline ends. This CDR3 has 13 amino acids. DNA of the CDR3: TGTGCCACCAGCAGAGATACCCCCGGGGAGCTGTTTTTT. Amino acid sequence: CATSRDTPGELFF.

This clonotype has ten or more counts. The gene calls are TRBV2 and TRBJ1-1; no clear D gene. Germline V lookup: CDR1 SNHLY, CDR2 FYNNEI. Trimming removed 6 bases from V and 1 base from J, with 12 bases in between. The CDR3 runs 14 residues. The CDR3 here is CASSLSGQNTEAFF. The CDR3 nucleotides are TGTGCCAGCAGCCTTTCTGGGCAGAACACTGAAGCTTTCTTT.

This clonotype was counted a few times. The chain employs TRBV28 and TRBJ1-3, with a weak D call TRBD1 (6 bases). Germline loops: CDR1 MDHEN, CDR2 SYDVKM. Trimming stripped 6 bases from V and 0 bases from J, with 12 bases between. The CDR3 is 15 amino acids. The CDR3 region has the DNA TGTGCCAGCAGCCGACAGGCCCGCTCTGGAAACACCATATATTTT. Translating gives CASSRQARSGNTIYF.

This clonotype was observed a few times. This rearrangement joins TRBV20-1 to TRBJ2-7, with TRBD2 matching 9 bases. Losses at the gene ends were 3 bases for V and 4 bases for J; bases not matched to a gene: 4. The length of the CDR3 is 13 residues. Germline assignment: CDR1 DFQATT and CDR2 SNEGSKA (reference sequence). As DNA, the CDR3 is TGCAGTGCTAGGCACCTAGCGGGGTACGAGCAGTACTTC. Protein: CSARHLAGYEQYF.

This clonotype came up a few times. V is TRBV13 and J is TRBJ2-5, with 8 bases lining up with TRBD1. V lost 1 base to trimming and J lost 5 bases; unmatched junction nucleotides: 9. The CDR3 is 16 amino acids. Germline V lookup: CDR1 PRHDT, CDR2 FYEKMQ (reference sequence). The CDR3 DNA is TGTGCCAGCAGCTTAGAGGCAGGGGGCTTTGACGAGACCCAGTACTTC. Its translation: CASSLEAGGFDETQYF.

The V gene is TRBV11-2, the J gene TRBJ2-1, with a weak D call TRBD1 (5 bases). The germline CDR1 and CDR2 sequences are SGHAT and FQNNGV. Trimming cost V 3 bases and J 6 bases, with 9 bases left between them. The CDR3 runs to 13 residues. The CDR3 loop is CASSFTGLNEQFF. DNA of the CDR3: TGTGCCAGCAGCTTTACAGGTCTCAATGAGCAGTTCTTC.

The rearrangement uses TRBV4-1 and TRBJ2-2; 8 bases are a match to TRBD2. J gave up 4 bases and V 4 bases, and 14 bases lay outside the gene matches. Germline V gives CDR1 MGHRA, CDR2 YSYEKL. The CDR3 totals 18 residues. The CDR3: CASSPRYAISGITGELFF. CDR3 nucleotide sequence: TGCGCCAGCAGCCCCCGTTATGCAATTAGCGGGATCACCGGGGAGCTGTTTTTT.

This clonotype was seen more than once but under ten times. The chain is built from TRBV20-1 and TRBJ2-7; 7 bases map to TRBD1. The CDR3 is 12 residues long. V gave up 6 bases and J gave up 1 base; unmatched junction bases: 3. Per the germline V gene, CDR1 is DFQATT and CDR2 is SNEGSKA (reference sequence). CDR3 bases: TGCAGTGCCTCGGGACAGTCCTACGAGCAGTACTTC. Its translation: CSASGQSYEQYF.

This clonotype was observed a single time. The V gene is TRBV3-1, the J gene TRBJ1-5, with D unresolved. Germline values: CDR1 LGHDT, CDR2 YNNKEL (reference sequence). The CDR3 loop spans 14 amino acids. V lost 3 bases and J 0 bases, leaving 6 bases between the germline ends. The CDR3 nucleotides are TGTGCCAGCAGCCATGATATTAGCAATCAGCCCCAGCATTTT. Its translation: CASSHDISNQPQHF.

The CDR3 DNA sequence: TGTGCCAGCAGCAGAGGAGGGGCGGGCACCGGGGAGCTGTTTTTT. Protein: CASSRGGAGTGELFF. This chain uses TRBV11-3 with TRBJ2-2, with D perhaps matching TRBD2 (6 bases). Germline V lookup: CDR1 SGHNT, CDR2 YENEEA. Trimming pared 5 bases from V and 4 bases from J, leaving 14 bases between. This CDR3 is 15 amino acids long.

Turning to this clonotype: The junction differs from germline at one of its ends, possibly a read error. V is TRBV11-2 and J is TRBJ1-1; D may be TRBD1 (5 bases). In germline, CDR1 is SGHAT, CDR2 FQNNGV. The CDR3 runs to 14 residues. CDR3 region: CASSSVGGFTEVFF. The CDR3 region has the DNA TGTGCCAGCAGCTCGGTTGGGGGATTCACTGAAGTTTTCTTT.

The rearrangement joins TRBV12-5 to TRBJ1-1; D might be TRBD1 (5 bases). Germline V gene lookup returns CDR1 LGHNT and CDR2 FRNRAP. Trimming shortened V by 1 base and J by 4 bases, and 10 bases separated the two germline ends. CDR3 length: 14 residues. The CDR3, as DNA: TGTGCTAGTGGTTTGGGGGCAGGGACCACTGAAGCTTTCTTT. Residues: CASGLGAGTTEAFF.

This clonotype showed up many times. The V and J genes are TRBV18 and TRBJ1-1; 7 bases are shared with TRBD1. Trimming cost V 5 bases and J 2 bases; bases outside gene matches: 2. CDR3 size: 13 residues. Looked up from germline, CDR1 is KGHSH and CDR2 is LQKENI. CDR3 nucleotides: TGTGCCAGCTCAGGACAGGCCAACACTGAAGCTTTCTTT. Translating gives CASSGQANTEAFF.

There are many counts of this clonotype. The V gene is TRBV20-1, the J gene TRBJ1-2; a possible D gene is TRBD1 (5 bases). CDR1 is DFQATT, CDR2 SNEGSKA, per germline (reference sequence). The V gene lost 3 bases and the J gene lost 0 bases, with 11 bases spanning the gap. This CDR3 is 14 amino acids long. This CDR3 reads CSARTVYSNYGYTF. In DNA, the CDR3 is TGCAGTGCTAGGACAGTCTACTCTAACTATGGCTACACCTTC.

This clonotype was observed many times. V gene TRBV29-1 combines with J gene TRBJ2-5; D ambiguous. The CDR3 spans 13 residues. V was clipped by 4 bases and J by 2 bases, with 11 bases between them. Germline lookup yields CDR1 SQVTM and CDR2 ANQGSEA. DNA of the CDR3: TGCAGCGTTGTTAGGGCACAACAAGAGACCCAGTACTTC. Its protein product is CSVVRAQQETQYF.

The rearrangement links TRBV6-6 to TRBJ1-2; D gene uncertain. Between the trimmed V and J ends, which lost 8 bases and 4 bases, there was a span of 8 bases. This CDR3 contains 11 residues. Germline lookup yields CDR1 MNHNY and CDR2 SVGAGI (reference sequence). Written as DNA, the CDR3 is TGTGCCAGCGGGGTGGGCTATGGCTACACCTTC. Translating gives CASGVGYGYTF.

V usage is TRBV4-1 and J usage is TRBJ2-3, with no clear D. Trimming removed 5 bases at V and 1 base at J, with 7 bases between. Per the germline V gene, CDR1 is MGHRA and CDR2 is YSYEKL. The CDR3 consists of 13 residues. In DNA, the CDR3 is TGCGCCAGCAGCGCCCGTGGCACAGATACGCAGTATTTT. This codes for CASSARGTDTQYF.

Written as DNA, the CDR3 is TGTGCCAGCAGTTACTATGGGGGCTTACAAGAGACCCAGTACTTC. Translated, it gives CASSYYGGLQETQYF. This chain links TRBV6-5 with TRBJ2-5, with D perhaps TRBD1 (6 bases). The germline V and J ends were trimmed by 1 base and 2 bases, with 11 bases remaining between them. The CDR3 loop spans 15 amino acids. Per germline, CDR1 MNHEY and CDR2 SVGAGI.

This clonotype was recorded a few times. The gene calls are TRBV7-9 and TRBJ1-1, with a possible D match to TRBD1 (5 bases). CDR1 and CDR2 (germline): SEHNR, FQNEAQ (reference sequence). The germline V and J ends were trimmed by 6 bases and 2 bases, with 16 bases remaining between them. The CDR3 covers 15 residues. DNA for the CDR3: TGTGCCAGCAGACCAAAAGGGACCGCTAACACTGAAGCTTTCTTT. It encodes CASRPKGTANTEAFF.

The table lists this clonotype with many counts. The V and J genes are TRBV12-3 or TRBV12-4 and TRBJ2-2; 10 bases line up with TRBD1. There are 15 residues in the CDR3. V lost 2 bases to trimming and J lost 7 bases; unmatched junction nucleotides: 4. DNA of the CDR3: TGTGCCAGCAGTTTAAGGGACAGGGGTATCGGGGAGCTGTTTTTT. Protein product: CASSLRDRGIGELFF.

In this sample, this clonotype turned up many times. V gene TRBV5-1 combines with J gene TRBJ1-6, with D maybe TRBD1 (5 bases). Germline assignment: CDR1 SGHRS and CDR2 YFSETQ. Trimming took off 0 bases at V and 7 bases at J, with 8 bases between the two ends. This CDR3 spans 14 amino acids. CDR3 residues: CASSLGQGNSPLHF. In nucleotides, the CDR3 is TGCGCCAGCAGCTTGGGGCAGGGAAATTCACCCCTCCACTTT.

The chain links TRBV7-6 to TRBJ1-2; a weak D match, TRBD1 (5 bases). V was clipped by 2 bases and J by 7 bases, with 14 bases between them. This CDR3 is built from 14 residues. Germline lookup yields CDR1 SGHVS and CDR2 FNYEAQ. CDR3 residues: CASSLSGTGSGYTF. CDR3 DNA sequence: TGTGCCAGCAGCTTATCGGGGACGGGGAGTGGCTACACCTTC.

This clonotype was seen only a few times. V and J are TRBV12-3 or TRBV12-4 and TRBJ1-1; D possibly corresponds to TRBD1 (6 bases). CDR3 length: 16 residues. The ends were cut back, 3 bases at V and 3 bases at J, with 17 bases in the middle. CDR3 DNA: TGTGCCAGCAGTTTCCGCCCCGGGGGCATGGACACTGAAGCTTTCTTT. This gives the protein CASSFRPGGMDTEAFF.

The chain has TRBV19 and TRBJ2-5, with D unclear. This CDR3 spans 13 amino acids. V shed 2 bases and J shed 5 bases, with 9 bases lying between them. Germline V lookup: CDR1 LNHDA, CDR2 SQIVND (reference sequence). DNA for the CDR3: TGTGCCAGTAGTATATCAGGATGGGAGACCCAGTACTTC. It codes for CASSISGWETQYF.